This T cell receptor (beta chain) was recorded in a study of blood T cell repertoires in COVID-19. Turning to the study itself: The United States, Italy and Spain were the sources of the acute and convalescent COVID-19 samples. The cDNA or gDNA used as material had been derived from T cells, B-cell-depleted T cells, or PBMCs.

Method: immunoSEQ multiplex PCR; TCRdb's copy keeps in-frame clones and lacks some. The table records roughly 140,000 clones, roughly 84% of them present only once. Germline V gene data show CDR1 as SGHRS and CDR2 as YFSETQ. This CDR3 region has 16 residues. Between the trimmed V and J ends, which lost 4 bases and 0 bases, there was a span of 13 bases. The V gene is TRBV5-1, the J gene TRBJ1-4; D is undetermined. The sequence was collected from a human donor in a cohort sampled during active COVID-19. Sequencing was carried out using peripheral blood. The CDR3 reads CASSRTPQATNEKLFF. In nucleotides, the CDR3 is TGCGCCAGCAGCCGAACCCCCCAGGCAACTAATGAAAAACTGTTTTTT. The full variable domain, in which reference TRBV5-1 and TRBJ1-4 provide the parts outside the CDR3, is KAGVTQTPRYLIKTRGQQVTLSCSPISGHRSVSWYQQTPGQGLQFLFEYFSETQRNKGNFPGRFSGRQFSNSRSEMNVSTLELGDSALYLCASSRTPQATNEKLFFGSGTQLSVL.